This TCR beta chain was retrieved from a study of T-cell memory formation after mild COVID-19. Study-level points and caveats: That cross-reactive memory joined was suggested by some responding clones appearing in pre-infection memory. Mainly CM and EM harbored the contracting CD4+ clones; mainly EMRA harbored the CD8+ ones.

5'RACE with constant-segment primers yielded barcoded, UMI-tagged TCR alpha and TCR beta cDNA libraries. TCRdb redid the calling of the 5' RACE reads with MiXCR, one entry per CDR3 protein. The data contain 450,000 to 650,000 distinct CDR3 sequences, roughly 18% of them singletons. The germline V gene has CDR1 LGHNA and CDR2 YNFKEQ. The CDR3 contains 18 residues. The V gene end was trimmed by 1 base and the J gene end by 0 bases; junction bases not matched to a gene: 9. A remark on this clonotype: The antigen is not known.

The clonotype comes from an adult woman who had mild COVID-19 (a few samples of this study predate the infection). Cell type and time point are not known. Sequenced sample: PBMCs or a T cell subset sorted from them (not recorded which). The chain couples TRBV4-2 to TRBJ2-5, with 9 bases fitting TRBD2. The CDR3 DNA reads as TGTGCCAGCAGCCAAGGGACAGGACTAGCGAATAACCAAGAGACCCAGTACTTC. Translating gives CASSQGTGLANNQETQYF.